This T cell receptor beta chain came from a study of shared clonotypes between healthy human individuals (dated by TCRdb to the early 2020s). Some background on the complete study: A couple of women and three men aged 18 to 49 years were included in the cohort. To estimate repertoire size and how much clonotypes are shared between individuals, the study performed deep sequencing of blood TCR repertoires from five healthy adults. Different laboratories and diverse techniques were used to prepare libraries and sequence TCR repertoires, to increase sequencing depth and limit assay-specific biases. Per donor, leukapheresis produced somewhere between about 0.9 and 9.5 billion PBMCs.

Reading from cysteine to phenylalanine, the CDR3 counts 15 amino acids. Only CDR3 DNA remains: 45 bases, in frame from the first base. Trimming leaves V shorter by 6 bases and J shorter by 6 bases, with the junction holding 13 bases beyond the gene matches. Via the germline V gene, CDR1 is MDHEN and CDR2 SYDVKM. Note on this clone: Its antigen specificity is not known. One base away there is no much larger clone; base qualities are not given.

Donors were healthy HIV-negative adults with no recently reported acute infections or vaccinations. All donors were Caucasian adults living in Nashville, Tennessee, USA. For unsorted samples, some 87 million PBMCs were counted, and genomic DNA was extracted using the QIAamp DNA Blood Mini kit. After blood collection by leukapheresis, PBMCs were isolated using Ficoll-Histopaque density gradient centrifugation and then cryopreserved in the vapor phase of liquid nitrogen. Results and caveats for the whole study, not just this receptor: Based on pairwise subsampling, the degree of clonotype sharing among donors was expected to be affected by sequencing depth. Sampling was limited to blood, and TCR repertoires in tissue likely differ from TCR repertoires in blood. Because the study included a small number of donors, the genetic and exposure-history diversity represented was limited.

Using the deep immunoSEQ assay, TCR CDR3 regions were amplified from genomic DNA by multiplex PCR. For each cell subset, the extracted genomic DNA was distributed evenly across all wells of several immunoSEQ 96-well plates, and each plate served as one replicate. For unsorted PBMC, each replicate PCR was loaded with around 300 ng genomic DNA, equivalent to about 30,000 T cell genomes. Ten immunoSEQ deep assay plates were used to sequence unsorted PBMC genomic DNA. The purified libraries were quantified using a Qubit 3.0 fluorometer, sized with a Bioanalyzer 2100, and then quantified again using the KAPA Library Quantification kit. Every immunoSEQ 96-well plate was sequenced on a dedicated single-read 150-cycle Illumina NextSeq 550 flow cell. The study's own analysis went as follows. Because the immunoSEQ output included only junctional sequences and no quality scores, the filtering could not be the same as the filtering used for full-length reads. Sequences were annotated with PyIR, a Python wrapper for IgBLAST v1.9, and V/J genes and CDR3 were assigned using IMGT germline references. Reads were filtered out if the reads had weak V/J assignments (E-value above 1e-6), no CDR3, stop codons, out-of-frame junctions, or ambiguous translated residues. A V3J clonotype was defined by an identical inferred V gene, J gene, and CDR3 amino acid sequence. The percentage overlap between two repertoires was calculated by dividing the number of shared unique clonotypes by the size of the smaller repertoire. RTK rarefaction, the Chao1 estimator, and Recon v2.1 estimates of unobserved clonotypes were used to assess repertoire richness. This is the immuneACCESS table as TCRdb keeps it, with only in-frame sequences that have V and J called. A part of the clones is gone; compared with another copy, unresolved V genes explain less than half, and the rest is unexplained. From that table come the V and J calls and clone size; the DNA was used to work out D and trimming. The sample table contains fewer than 650,000 clones; only one count was recorded for 75% to 85% of them. Clones ranked in the top ten supply roughly 13% of the sample.

The TCR was taken from a woman between 40 and 55 years old in good health. Some clones in this sample may be carry-over from other donors' samples. Recombination joined TRBV28 with TRBJ1-1; 7 central bases correspond to TRBD1. Sequences were obtained from PBMCs. In nucleotides, the sequence is TGTGCCAGCAGCCCATCGGAGGGGGCTAGGGCTGAAGCTTTCTTT. It codes for CASSPSEGARAEAFF. Supplemented by the reference TRBV28 and TRBJ1-1 proteins around the CDR3, the complete variable domain is DVKVTQSSRYLVKRTGEKVFLECVQDMDHENMFWYRQDPGLGLRLIYFSYDVKMKEKGDIPEGYSVSREKKERFSLILESASTNQTSMYLCASSPSEGARAEAFFGQGTRLTVV.